This is a list of T cell receptor beta chains from one sample in a study of cytomegalovirus exposure and HLA in healthy donors. Data came from immunoSEQ multiplex PCR; TCRdb stores just in-frame clones and leaves some out. Among around 61,000 clones listed, 65% to 80% were seen once. The sample taken for sequencing was PBMCs. These receptor sequences come from a man between 35 and 55 years old in good health and CMV-seropositive. The CDR3 runs from the conserved cysteine through the conserved F or W. Fields, in order: J gene, V gene, D gene, clone size, CDR3 protein, CDR3 DNA. D genes are given only for firm matches. The size field is filled for only some rows; it gives once, few, many or a size class.

j_call: TRBJ2-1
v_call: TRBV7-9
d_call: TRBD1
clone_size: NA
cdr3_aa: CASSPTGTGSNEQFF
cdr3_nt: TGTGCCAGCAGCCCCACCGGGACAGGGAGCAATGAGCAGTTCTTC

j_call: TRBJ1-3
v_call: TRBV5-4
d_call: NA
clone_size: many
cdr3_aa: CASSPRLEAGNTIYF
cdr3_nt: TGTGCCAGCAGCCCCAGACTAGAGGCTGGAAACACCATATATTTT

j_call: TRBJ2-6
v_call: TRBV5-4
d_call: NA
clone_size: NA
cdr3_aa: CASSFGSANSGANVLTF
cdr3_nt: TGTGCCAGCAGCTTCGGCAGCGCCAACTCTGGGGCCAACGTCCTGACTTTC

j_call: TRBJ2-2
v_call: TRBV6-5
d_call: TRBD2
clone_size: NA
cdr3_aa: CASSRLAGADGELFF
cdr3_nt: TGTGCCAGCAGTCGGCTAGCGGGAGCCGACGGGGAGCTGTTTTTT

j_call: TRBJ2-1
v_call: TRBV10-3
d_call: TRBD1
clone_size: NA
cdr3_aa: CAISEATGIQYNEQFF
cdr3_nt: TGTGCCATCAGTGAGGCGACAGGGATTCAGTACAATGAGCAGTTCTTC

j_call: TRBJ2-7
v_call: TRBV4-1
d_call: NA
clone_size: NA
cdr3_aa: CASSRSRVEEQYF
cdr3_nt: TGCGCCAGCAGCCGATCGAGGGTCGAAGAGCAGTACTTC

j_call: TRBJ2-5
v_call: TRBV30
d_call: TRBD2
clone_size: NA
cdr3_aa: CAVGTSGGAIETQYF
cdr3_nt: TGTGCCGTCGGGACTAGCGGGGGGGCGATTGAGACCCAGTACTTC

j_call: TRBJ2-5
v_call: TRBV5-1
d_call: NA
clone_size: NA
cdr3_aa: CASSPGAPRETQYF
cdr3_nt: TGCGCCAGCAGCCCTGGGGCCCCGAGGGAGACCCAGTACTTC

j_call: TRBJ2-5
v_call: TRBV11-3
d_call: TRBD1
clone_size: NA
cdr3_aa: CASGKGTGTGETQYF
cdr3_nt: TGTGCCAGCGGTAAAGGGACAGGGACAGGGGAGACCCAGTACTTC

j_call: TRBJ2-1
v_call: TRBV19
d_call: TRBD2
clone_size: NA
cdr3_aa: CASSPGLPYYNEQFF
cdr3_nt: TGTGCCAGTAGTCCGGGACTACCTTATTACAATGAGCAGTTCTTC

j_call: TRBJ1-2
v_call: TRBV7-2
d_call: TRBD1
clone_size: NA
cdr3_aa: CASSLSSGQGDYGYTF
cdr3_nt: TGTGCCAGCAGCTTATCGTCGGGACAGGGGGACTATGGCTACACCTTC

j_call: TRBJ1-2
v_call: TRBV30
d_call: NA
clone_size: NA
cdr3_aa: CAWSVDRYGYTF
cdr3_nt: TGTGCCTGGAGTGTAGACAGATACGGCTACACCTTC

j_call: TRBJ2-1
v_call: TRBV11-3
d_call: NA
clone_size: NA
cdr3_aa: CASSWPRRTTSAPINEQFF
cdr3_nt: TGTGCCAGCAGCTGGCCCCGCCGAACCACTAGTGCCCCAATTAATGAGCAGTTCTTC

j_call: TRBJ2-3
v_call: TRBV23-1
d_call: NA
clone_size: NA
cdr3_aa: CASRQQGCTDTQYF
cdr3_nt: TGCGCCAGCAGACAACAGGGCTGCACAGATACGCAGTATTTT

j_call: TRBJ2-2
v_call: TRBV5-1
d_call: NA
clone_size: NA
cdr3_aa: CASSLGQGSGELFF
cdr3_nt: TGCGCCAGCAGCTTGGGTCAGGGGTCCGGGGAGCTGTTTTTT

j_call: TRBJ2-3
v_call: TRBV5-1
d_call: TRBD2
clone_size: NA
cdr3_aa: CASSSGLAASTDTQYF
cdr3_nt: TGCGCCAGCAGCTCGGGACTAGCGGCTAGCACAGATACGCAGTATTTT

j_call: TRBJ2-7
v_call: TRBV21-1
d_call: NA
clone_size: NA
cdr3_aa: CASSKAPRGPTAGGLALNYEQYF
cdr3_nt: TGTGCCAGCAGCAAAGCACCGCGTGGGCCTACAGCGGGAGGCCTCGCTTTAAACTACGAGCAGTACTTC

j_call: TRBJ2-2
v_call: TRBV9
d_call: NA
clone_size: NA
cdr3_aa: CASSLRSLNTGELFF
cdr3_nt: TGTGCCAGCAGCCTGCGGAGTCTTAACACCGGGGAGCTGTTTTTT

j_call: TRBJ1-2
v_call: TRBV19
d_call: NA
clone_size: once
cdr3_aa: CASSKGQVGYGYTF
cdr3_nt: TGTGCCAGTAGTAAGGGGCAAGTTGGCTATGGCTACACCTTC

j_call: TRBJ2-1
v_call: TRBV11-3
d_call: NA
clone_size: NA
cdr3_aa: CASSEMQGRMFYNEQFF
cdr3_nt: TGTGCCAGCAGCGAAATGCAGGGGCGAATGTTCTACAATGAGCAGTTCTTC

j_call: TRBJ2-5
v_call: TRBV30
d_call: TRBD1
clone_size: NA
cdr3_aa: CAAGFAGGVGETQYF
cdr3_nt: TGTGCCGCAGGATTTGCAGGGGGAGTGGGAGAGACCCAGTACTTC

j_call: TRBJ2-2
v_call: TRBV11-2
d_call: NA
clone_size: NA
cdr3_aa: CASSLLGQGTLGVGELFF
cdr3_nt: TGTGCCAGCAGCTTACTGGGACAAGGGACGCTGGGCGTCGGGGAGCTGTTTTTT

j_call: TRBJ2-5
v_call: TRBV4-1
d_call: NA
clone_size: NA
cdr3_aa: CASSQGGMGRQETQYF
cdr3_nt: TGCGCCAGCAGCCAAGGAGGAATGGGGCGTCAAGAGACCCAGTACTTC

j_call: TRBJ1-3
v_call: TRBV14
d_call: NA
clone_size: NA
cdr3_aa: CASSQAIVSGNTIYF
cdr3_nt: TGTGCCAGCAGCCAAGCTATTGTCTCTGGAAACACCATATATTTT

j_call: TRBJ1-5
v_call: TRBV6-6
d_call: TRBD1
clone_size: NA
cdr3_aa: CASSYPGQASNQPQHF
cdr3_nt: TGTGCCAGCAGTTACCCCGGACAGGCTAGCAATCAGCCCCAGCATTTT

j_call: TRBJ1-4
v_call: TRBV4-3
d_call: TRBD1
clone_size: NA
cdr3_aa: CASSQAWGTGGEKLFF
cdr3_nt: TGCGCCAGCAGCCAAGCCTGGGGGACAGGGGGTGAAAAACTGTTTTTT

j_call: TRBJ2-2
v_call: TRBV30
d_call: TRBD2
clone_size: NA
cdr3_aa: CASKTIPRAGGLTGELFF
cdr3_nt: TGTGCCTCCAAAACGATACCCCGGGCGGGGGGGTTGACCGGGGAGCTGTTTTTT

j_call: TRBJ1-2
v_call: TRBV5-5
d_call: NA
clone_size: few
cdr3_aa: CASSSDWDGYTF
cdr3_nt: TGTGCCAGCAGTTCAGACTGGGATGGCTACACCTTC

j_call: TRBJ1-1
v_call: TRBV18
d_call: NA
clone_size: NA
cdr3_aa: CASSPPERRAFF
cdr3_nt: TGTGCCAGCTCACCTCCGGAGCGACGGGCTTTCTTT

j_call: TRBJ2-7
v_call: TRBV19
d_call: TRBD2
clone_size: NA
cdr3_aa: CASRKGPSGSPYEQYF
cdr3_nt: TGTGCCAGTAGAAAGGGACCTAGCGGGAGTCCCTACGAGCAGTACTTC

j_call: TRBJ1-5
v_call: TRBV30
d_call: NA
clone_size: NA
cdr3_aa: CAWSKGGNQPQHF
cdr3_nt: TGTGCCTGGAGTAAGGGAGGCAATCAGCCCCAGCATTTT

j_call: TRBJ2-2
v_call: TRBV27
d_call: TRBD1
clone_size: NA
cdr3_aa: CASSSPGQAFTGELFF
cdr3_nt: TGTGCCAGCAGTTCGCCGGGACAGGCGTTCACCGGGGAGCTGTTTTTT

j_call: TRBJ2-2
v_call: TRBV25-1
d_call: TRBD2
clone_size: NA
cdr3_aa: CASSGTSGALTGELFF
cdr3_nt: TGTGCCAGCAGTGGGACTAGCGGGGCCCTAACCGGGGAGCTGTTTTTT

j_call: TRBJ2-3
v_call: TRBV11-2
d_call: TRBD2
clone_size: NA
cdr3_aa: CASSLYPLAGITDTQYF
cdr3_nt: TGTGCCAGCAGCTTATACCCACTAGCGGGGATCACAGATACGCAGTATTTT

j_call: TRBJ1-5
v_call: TRBV4-1
d_call: TRBD1
clone_size: NA
cdr3_aa: CASSQDGQGNQPQHF
cdr3_nt: TGCGCCAGCAGCCAAGATGGACAGGGAAATCAGCCCCAGCATTTT

j_call: TRBJ1-1
v_call: TRBV6-5
d_call: TRBD1
clone_size: few
cdr3_aa: CASSLGQRGRAFF
cdr3_nt: TGTGCCAGCAGTTTGGGACAGAGGGGGCGAGCTTTCTTT

j_call: TRBJ2-5
v_call: TRBV11-2
d_call: NA
clone_size: few
cdr3_aa: CASSLDRETQYF
cdr3_nt: TGTGCCAGCAGCTTAGATCGGGAGACCCAGTACTTC

j_call: TRBJ2-2
v_call: TRBV5-1
d_call: TRBD1
clone_size: NA
cdr3_aa: CASSHITGGTGELFF
cdr3_nt: TGCGCCAGCAGCCATATAACAGGGGGCACCGGGGAGCTGTTTTTT

j_call: TRBJ1-1
v_call: TRBV29-1
d_call: NA
clone_size: NA
cdr3_aa: CSARTVLLNTEAFF
cdr3_nt: TGCAGCGCCCGGACAGTCCTATTGAACACTGAAGCTTTCTTT

j_call: TRBJ2-3
v_call: TRBV5-6
d_call: NA
clone_size: NA
cdr3_aa: CASSWGGTTSTQYF
cdr3_nt: TGTGCCAGCAGCTGGGGGGGGACAACCAGCACGCAGTATTTT

j_call: TRBJ2-7
v_call: TRBV5-4
d_call: NA
clone_size: NA
cdr3_aa: CASSLTGSYEQYF
cdr3_nt: TGTGCCAGCAGCTTAACGGGTTCCTACGAGCAGTACTTC

j_call: TRBJ2-2
v_call: TRBV27
d_call: TRBD1
clone_size: NA
cdr3_aa: CASSLKGSGGFVSLGGNTGELFF
cdr3_nt: TGTGCCAGCAGTTTAAAGGGCTCAGGGGGCTTTGTTAGTCTTGGGGGTAACACCGGGGAGCTGTTTTTT

j_call: TRBJ2-7
v_call: TRBV6-5
d_call: TRBD1
clone_size: NA
cdr3_aa: CATLRTGSYEQYF
cdr3_nt: TGTGCCACCTTAAGGACAGGCTCCTACGAGCAGTACTTC

j_call: TRBJ1-1
v_call: TRBV25-1
d_call: NA
clone_size: NA
cdr3_aa: CASTGHLNTEAFF
cdr3_nt: TGTGCCAGTACAGGTCACTTGAACACTGAAGCTTTCTTT

j_call: TRBJ2-2
v_call: TRBV7-9
d_call: TRBD1
clone_size: NA
cdr3_aa: CASSLSDRGRSNTGELFF
cdr3_nt: TGTGCCAGCAGCCTCTCGGACAGGGGTCGTTCGAACACCGGGGAGCTGTTTTTT

j_call: TRBJ2-1
v_call: TRBV9
d_call: NA
clone_size: NA
cdr3_aa: CASSVGSVVNEQFF
cdr3_nt: TGTGCCAGCAGCGTAGGGTCGGTGGTTAATGAGCAGTTCTTC

j_call: TRBJ2-5
v_call: TRBV27
d_call: NA
clone_size: NA
cdr3_aa: CASSSHGGETQYF
cdr3_nt: TGTGCCAGCAGTTCCCACGGGGGAGAGACCCAGTACTTC